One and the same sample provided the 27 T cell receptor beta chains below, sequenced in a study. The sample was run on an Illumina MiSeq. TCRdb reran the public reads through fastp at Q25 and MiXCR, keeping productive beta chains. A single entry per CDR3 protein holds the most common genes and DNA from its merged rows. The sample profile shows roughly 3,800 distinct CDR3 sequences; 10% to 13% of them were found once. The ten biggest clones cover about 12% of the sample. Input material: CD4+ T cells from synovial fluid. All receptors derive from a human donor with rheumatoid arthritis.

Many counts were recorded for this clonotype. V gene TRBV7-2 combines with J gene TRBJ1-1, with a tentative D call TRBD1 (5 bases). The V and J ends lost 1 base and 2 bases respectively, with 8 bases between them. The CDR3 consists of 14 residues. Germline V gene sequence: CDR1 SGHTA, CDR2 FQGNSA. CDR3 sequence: CASSLGGFNTEAFF. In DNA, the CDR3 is TGTGCCAGCAGCTTAGGGGGGTTTAACACTGAAGCTTTCTTT.

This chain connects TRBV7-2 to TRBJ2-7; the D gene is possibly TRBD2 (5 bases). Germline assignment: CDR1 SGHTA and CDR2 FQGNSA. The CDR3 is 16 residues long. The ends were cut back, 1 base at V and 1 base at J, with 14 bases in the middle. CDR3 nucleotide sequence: TGTGCCAGCAGCTTAGTCTGGACCGAGGGATCCTACGAGCAGTACTTC. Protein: CASSLVWTEGSYEQYF.

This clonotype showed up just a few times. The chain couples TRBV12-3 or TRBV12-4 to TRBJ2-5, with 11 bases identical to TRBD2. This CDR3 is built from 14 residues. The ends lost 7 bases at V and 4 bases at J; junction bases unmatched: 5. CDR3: CASTLAGGRETQYF. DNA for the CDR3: TGTGCCAGCACGTTAGCGGGAGGGCGAGAGACCCAGTACTTC.

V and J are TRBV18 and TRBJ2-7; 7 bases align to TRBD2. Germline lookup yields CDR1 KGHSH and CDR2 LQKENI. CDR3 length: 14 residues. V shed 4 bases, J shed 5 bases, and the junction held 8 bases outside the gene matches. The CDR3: CASSLRTSYDEQYF. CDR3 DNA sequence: TGTGCCAGCTCACTACGGACTAGTTACGACGAGCAGTACTTC. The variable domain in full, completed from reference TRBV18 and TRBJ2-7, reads NAGVMQNPRHLVRRRGQEARLRCSPMKGHSHVYWYRQLPEEGLKFMVYLQKENIIDESGMPKERFSAEFPKEGPSILRIQQVVRGDSAAYFCASSLRTSYDEQYFGPGTRLTVT.

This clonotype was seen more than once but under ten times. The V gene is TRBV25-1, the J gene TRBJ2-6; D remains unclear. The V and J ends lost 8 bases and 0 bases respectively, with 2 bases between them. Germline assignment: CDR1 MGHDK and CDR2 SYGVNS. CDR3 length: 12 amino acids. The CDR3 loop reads CASDSGANVLTF. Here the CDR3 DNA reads TGTGCCAGCGACTCTGGGGCCAACGTCCTGACTTTC.

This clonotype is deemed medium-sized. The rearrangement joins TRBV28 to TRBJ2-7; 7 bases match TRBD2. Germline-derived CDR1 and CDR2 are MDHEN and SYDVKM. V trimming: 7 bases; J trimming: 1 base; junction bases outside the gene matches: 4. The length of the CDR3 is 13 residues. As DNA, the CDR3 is TGTGCCAGCATTGATAGCGGGTCCTACGAGCAGTACTTC. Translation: CASIDSGSYEQYF.

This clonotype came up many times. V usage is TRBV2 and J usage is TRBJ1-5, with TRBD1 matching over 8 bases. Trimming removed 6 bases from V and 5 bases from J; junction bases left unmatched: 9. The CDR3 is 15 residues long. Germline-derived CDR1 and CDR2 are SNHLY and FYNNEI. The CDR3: CASRPRQGLYQPQHF. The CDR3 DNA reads TGTGCCAGCAGACCCCGACAGGGGCTATATCAGCCCCAGCATTTT.

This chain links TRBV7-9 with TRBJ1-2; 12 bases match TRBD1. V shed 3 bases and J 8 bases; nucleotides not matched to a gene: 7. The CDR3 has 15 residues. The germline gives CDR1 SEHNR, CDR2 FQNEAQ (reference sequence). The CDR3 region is CASSFGTGGEEGYTF. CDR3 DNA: TGTGCCAGCAGCTTCGGGACAGGGGGCGAGGAAGGCTACACCTTC.

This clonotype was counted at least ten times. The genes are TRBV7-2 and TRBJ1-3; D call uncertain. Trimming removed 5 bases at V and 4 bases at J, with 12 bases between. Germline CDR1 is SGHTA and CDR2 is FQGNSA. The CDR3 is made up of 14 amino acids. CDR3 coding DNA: TGTGCCAGCAGCGCCCCGACAACCGGAAACACCATATATTTT. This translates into CASSAPTTGNTIYF.

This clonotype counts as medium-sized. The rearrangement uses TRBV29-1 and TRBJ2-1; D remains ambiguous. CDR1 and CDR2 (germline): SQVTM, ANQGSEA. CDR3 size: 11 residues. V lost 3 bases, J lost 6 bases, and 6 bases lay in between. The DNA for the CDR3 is TGCAGCGTTGATCATCTCAATGAGCAGTTCTTC. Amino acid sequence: CSVDHLNEQFF.

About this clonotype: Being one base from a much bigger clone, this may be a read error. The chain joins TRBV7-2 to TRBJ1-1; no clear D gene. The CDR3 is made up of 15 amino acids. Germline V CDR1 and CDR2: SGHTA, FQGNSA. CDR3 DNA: TGTGCCACCAGCTTAGAGGCAGGTGGGGACACTGAAGCTTTCTTT. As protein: CATSLEAGGDTEAFF.

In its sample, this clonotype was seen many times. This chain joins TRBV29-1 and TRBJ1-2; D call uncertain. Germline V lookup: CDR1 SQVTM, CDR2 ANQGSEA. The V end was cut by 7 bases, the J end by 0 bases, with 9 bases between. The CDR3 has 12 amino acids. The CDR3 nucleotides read TGCAGCGCCACCCTAACTAACTATGGCTACACCTTC. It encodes CSATLTNYGYTF. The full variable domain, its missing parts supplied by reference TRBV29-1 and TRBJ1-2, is SAVISQKPSRDICQRGTSLTIQCQVDSQVTMMFWYRQQPGQSLTLIATANQGSEATYESGFVIDKFPISRPNLTFSTLTVSNMSPEDSSIYLCSATLTNYGYTFGSGTRLTVV.

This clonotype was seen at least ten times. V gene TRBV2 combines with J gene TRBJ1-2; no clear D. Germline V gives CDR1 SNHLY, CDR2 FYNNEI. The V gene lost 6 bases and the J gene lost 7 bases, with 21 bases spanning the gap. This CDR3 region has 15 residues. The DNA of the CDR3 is TGTGCCAGCAGCGAAACCCCCGGCCCCACCGCTGGCTACACCTTC. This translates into CASSETPGPTAGYTF. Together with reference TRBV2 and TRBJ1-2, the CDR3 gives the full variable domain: EPEVTQTPSHQVTQMGQEVILRCVPISNHLYFYWYRQILGQKVEFLVSFYNNEISEKSEIFDDQFSVERPDGSNFTLKIRSTKLEDSAMYFCASSETPGPTAGYTFGSGTRLTVV.

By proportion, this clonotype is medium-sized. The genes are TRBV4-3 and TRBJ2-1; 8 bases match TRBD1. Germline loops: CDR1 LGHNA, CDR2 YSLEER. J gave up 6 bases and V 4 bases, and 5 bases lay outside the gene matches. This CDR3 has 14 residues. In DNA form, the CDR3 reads TGCGCCAGCAGCCCAACAACAGGGGGCAATGAGCAGTTCTTC. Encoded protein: CASSPTTGGNEQFF.

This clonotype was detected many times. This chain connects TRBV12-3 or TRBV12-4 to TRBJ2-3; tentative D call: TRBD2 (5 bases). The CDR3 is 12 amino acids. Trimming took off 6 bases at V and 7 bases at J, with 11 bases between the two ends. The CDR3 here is CASRPSSYTQYF. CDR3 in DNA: TGTGCCAGCAGGCCTAGCAGTTATACGCAGTATTTT.

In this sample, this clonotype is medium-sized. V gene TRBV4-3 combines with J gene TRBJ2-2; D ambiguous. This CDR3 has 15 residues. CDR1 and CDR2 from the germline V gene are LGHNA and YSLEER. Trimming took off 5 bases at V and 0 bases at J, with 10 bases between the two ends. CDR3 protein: CASSASYSNTGELFF. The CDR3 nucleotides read TGCGCCAGCAGCGCATCATACTCGAACACCGGGGAGCTGTTTTTT.

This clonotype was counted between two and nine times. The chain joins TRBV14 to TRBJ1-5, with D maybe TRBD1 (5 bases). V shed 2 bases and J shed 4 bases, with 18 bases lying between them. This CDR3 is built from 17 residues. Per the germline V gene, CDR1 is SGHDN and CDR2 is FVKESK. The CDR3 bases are TGTGCCAGCAGCCAATCGACCCCGGGACGGTTAAATCAGCCCCAGCATTTT. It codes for CASSQSTPGRLNQPQHF.

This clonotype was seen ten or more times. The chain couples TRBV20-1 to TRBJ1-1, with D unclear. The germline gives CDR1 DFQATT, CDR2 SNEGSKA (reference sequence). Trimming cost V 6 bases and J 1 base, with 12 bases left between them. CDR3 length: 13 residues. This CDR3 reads CSAPPAGNTEAFF. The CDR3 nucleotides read TGCAGTGCCCCGCCTGCGGGGAACACTGAAGCTTTCTTT.

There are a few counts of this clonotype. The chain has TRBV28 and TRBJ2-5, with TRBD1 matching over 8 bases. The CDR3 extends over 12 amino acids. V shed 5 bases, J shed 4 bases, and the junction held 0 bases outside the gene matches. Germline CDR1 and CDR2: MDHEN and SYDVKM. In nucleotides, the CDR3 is TGTGCCAGCAGTGGACAGGGAGAGACCCAGTACTTC. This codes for CASSGQGETQYF.

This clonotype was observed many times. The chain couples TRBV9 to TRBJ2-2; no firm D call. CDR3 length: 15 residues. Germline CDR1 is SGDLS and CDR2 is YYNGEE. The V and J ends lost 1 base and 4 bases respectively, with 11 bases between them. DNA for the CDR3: TGTGCCAGCAGCGTACGGACCGGAGCCACCGGGGAGCTGTTTTTT. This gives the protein CASSVRTGATGELFF.

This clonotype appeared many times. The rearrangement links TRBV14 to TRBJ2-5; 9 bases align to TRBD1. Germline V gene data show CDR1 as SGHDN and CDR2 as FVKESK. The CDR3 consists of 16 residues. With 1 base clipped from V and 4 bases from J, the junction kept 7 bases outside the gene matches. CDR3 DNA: TGTGCCAGCAGCCAAGTGACAGGGGGTAAAGGAGAGACCCAGTACTTC. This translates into CASSQVTGGKGETQYF.

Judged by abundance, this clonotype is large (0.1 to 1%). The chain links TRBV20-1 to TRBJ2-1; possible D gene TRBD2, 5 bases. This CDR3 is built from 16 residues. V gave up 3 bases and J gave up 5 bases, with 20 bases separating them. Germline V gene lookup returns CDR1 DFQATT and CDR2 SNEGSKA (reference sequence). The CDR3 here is CSARTFLAALDNEQFF. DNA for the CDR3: TGCAGTGCTAGGACCTTTCTAGCCGCCTTGGACAATGAGCAGTTCTTC.

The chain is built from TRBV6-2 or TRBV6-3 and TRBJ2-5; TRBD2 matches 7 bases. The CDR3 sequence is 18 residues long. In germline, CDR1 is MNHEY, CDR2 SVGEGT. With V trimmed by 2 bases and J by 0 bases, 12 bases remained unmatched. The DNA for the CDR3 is TGTGCCAGCAGTTACCCGCCCTGGCTAGCGGTCGACCAAGAGACCCAGTACTTC. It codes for CASSYPPWLAVDQETQYF.

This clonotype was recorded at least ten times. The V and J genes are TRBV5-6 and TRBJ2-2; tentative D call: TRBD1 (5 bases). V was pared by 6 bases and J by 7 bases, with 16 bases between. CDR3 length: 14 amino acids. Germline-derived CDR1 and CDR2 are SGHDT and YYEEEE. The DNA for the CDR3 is TGTGCCAGCATCCGGGCTGTCAGGGACGGGGAGCTGTTTTTT. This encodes CASIRAVRDGELFF.

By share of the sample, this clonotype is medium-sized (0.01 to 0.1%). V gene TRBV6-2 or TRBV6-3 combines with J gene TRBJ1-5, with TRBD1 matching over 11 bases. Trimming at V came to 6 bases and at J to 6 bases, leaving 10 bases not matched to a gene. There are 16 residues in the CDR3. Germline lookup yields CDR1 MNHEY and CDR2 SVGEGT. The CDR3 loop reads CASRHPGQGAGQPQHF. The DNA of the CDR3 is TGTGCCAGCAGACACCCCGGACAGGGGGCCGGTCAGCCCCAGCATTTT.

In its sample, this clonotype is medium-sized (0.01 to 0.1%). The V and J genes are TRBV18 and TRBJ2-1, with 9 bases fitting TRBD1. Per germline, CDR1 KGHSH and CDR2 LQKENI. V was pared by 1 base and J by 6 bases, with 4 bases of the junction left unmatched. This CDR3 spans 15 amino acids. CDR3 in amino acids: CASSPQGQGTNEQFF. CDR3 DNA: TGTGCCAGCTCACCACAGGGACAGGGCACCAATGAGCAGTTCTTC.

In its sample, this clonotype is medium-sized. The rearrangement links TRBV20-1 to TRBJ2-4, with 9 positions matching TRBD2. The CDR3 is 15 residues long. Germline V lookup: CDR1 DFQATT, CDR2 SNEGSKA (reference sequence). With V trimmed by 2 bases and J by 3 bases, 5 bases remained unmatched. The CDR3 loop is CSARLLAGLKNIQYF. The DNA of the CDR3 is TGCAGTGCTAGACTTCTAGCGGGGCTCAAAAACATTCAGTACTTC.